This T cell receptor (beta chain) was profiled in a study of T cells in Graves' hyperthyroidism and ophthalmopathy. Study-wide results and limits: Blood also contained most expanded thyroid clonotypes above 0.001.

For this clonotype: The antigen remains unidentified.

Diagnoses were established using clinical symptoms, serum thyroxine and TRAb, thyroid ultrasound and orbital computed tomography. The CDR3 regions of TCR beta were amplified from RNA transcripts. The primer set for the first-round RT-PCR of the TCR CDR3 was HTBI. TCRdb analysed the multiplex PCR reads with MiXCR anew, one entry per CDR3 protein. The table lists a few hundred thousand distinct CDR3 sequences, roughly a fifth of them singletons, with 35% to 40% in the top ten. CDR1 GTSNPN and CDR2 SVGIG come from the germline V gene (reference sequence). The CDR3 covers 14 residues. V trimming: 2 bases; J trimming: 4 bases; junction bases outside the gene matches: 2.

The specimen sequenced was blood. The TCR was taken from a man aged 50 to 59 with Graves' ophthalmopathy. The chain couples TRBV30 to TRBJ2-5; 12 bases line up with TRBD2. CDR3 sequence: CAWSRLAGVETQYF. CDR3 coding DNA: TGTGCCTGGAGTCGACTAGCGGGAGTAGAGACCCAGTACTTC.